The entry below gives a single TCR beta chain sequence along with its context. Its specific antigen is unknown. No base quality values were provided; no much bigger clone lies one nucleotide off. This sample was included in a study of blood T cell repertoires in COVID-19 (dated by TCRdb to the early 2020s). General notes on the study: The collaborator samples originated in the United States, Italy and Spain and spanned the acute and convalescent phases of COVID-19. Subjects who had been exposed to COVID-19, were actively infected with it, or had recovered from it provided the deeply sampled blood TCRbeta repertoires that made up the dataset. A de-identified subject ID, COVID-19 status, age in years and sex were almost always included in the sample metadata. Samples were obtained from the ongoing ImmuneRACE study (first 160 participants) and from some 1,200 subjects provided by 6 global collaborators. The prospective study material was composed of cDNA or gDNA derived from T cells, B-cell-depleted T cells, or PBMCs. The repertoires were released in a freely available public database intended as a resource for research on the immune response to SARS-CoV-2. Where HLA class I and class II types were available, the types were taken from metadata supplied by the sample provider, not from assay-based typing. Points the paper makes about the study in general: How much clinical and demographic metadata was included differed by source and by participant, and the metadata was provided uncurated.

The immunoSEQ Assay, a bias-controlled multiplex PCR, was used to amplify TCRbeta CDR3 regions from genomic DNA. The paper's processing steps were these. Nucleated cell counts per sample were estimated from amplification of reference gene primers within the assay. To quantify the absolute abundance of each unique TCRbeta CDR3 rearrangement, sequence reads were collapsed and filtered. Productive Simpson clonality was computed per sample as the square root of Simpson's diversity index over productive rearrangements. What TCRdb holds here is the immuneACCESS table cut down to in-frame rearrangements. Part of the clones is not present; checked against another copy, under half of the missing clones reflect an unresolved V gene, and the others are unexplained. That table is the source of V, J and clone size, and D and trimming were worked out from the DNA. The sample table shows 210,000 or so clones, and 65% to 90% are seen once. The ten largest clones add up to roughly 4.1% of the sample.

Collaborating institutions collected whole blood in K2EDTA tubes following their own protocols. Collaborator samples were shipped for TCRbeta analysis as frozen whole blood, isolated PBMCs, or DNA extracted from either sample type. The CDR3, cysteine through phenylalanine, is 15 amino acids long. Only the CDR3 region is kept as DNA, spanning 45 bases read in frame from base 1. Here V drops 4 bases and J drops 0 bases, and the junction holds 2 bases not matched to any gene. CDR1 LNHDA and CDR2 SQIVND are derived from the germline V gene (reference sequence). The receptor comes from a man aged 50 to 60 with acute or convalescent COVID-19. The sequence links TRBV19 to TRBJ2-3; TRBD1 aligns with 9 central bases. The source material was peripheral blood. The CDR3 corresponds to CASSRTGVSTDTQYF. The DNA is as follows: TGTGCCAGTAGTAGGACAGGGGTCAGCACAGATACGCAGTATTTT.